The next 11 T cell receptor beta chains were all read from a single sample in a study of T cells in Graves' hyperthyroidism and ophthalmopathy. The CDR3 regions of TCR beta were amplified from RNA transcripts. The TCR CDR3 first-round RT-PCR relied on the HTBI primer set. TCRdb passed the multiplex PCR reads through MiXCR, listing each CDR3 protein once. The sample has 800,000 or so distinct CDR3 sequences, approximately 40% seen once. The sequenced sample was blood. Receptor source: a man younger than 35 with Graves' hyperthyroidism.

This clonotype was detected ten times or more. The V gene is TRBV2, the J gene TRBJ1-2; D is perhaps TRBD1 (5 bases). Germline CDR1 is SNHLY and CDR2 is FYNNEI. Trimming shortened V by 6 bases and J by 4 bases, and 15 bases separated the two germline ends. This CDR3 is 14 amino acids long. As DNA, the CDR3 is TGTGCCAGCAGCGAGGGACCGAGGTCCTATGGCTACACCTTC. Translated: CASSEGPRSYGYTF.

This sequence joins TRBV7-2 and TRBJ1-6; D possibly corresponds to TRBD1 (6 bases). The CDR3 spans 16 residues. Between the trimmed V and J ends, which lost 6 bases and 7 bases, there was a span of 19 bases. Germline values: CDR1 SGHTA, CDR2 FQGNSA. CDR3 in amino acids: CASSSGGALWNSPLHF. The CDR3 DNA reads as TGTGCCAGCAGTTCGGGGGGCGCTTTGTGGAATTCACCCCTCCACTTT.

The DNA of the CDR3 is TGTGCCAGCGGAAAGACAGGGGGAAACTATGGCTACACCTTC. Protein product: CASGKTGGNYGYTF. The rearrangement links TRBV2 to TRBJ1-2; 9 bases are shared with TRBD1. The germline V gene encodes CDR1 SNHLY and CDR2 FYNNEI. The ends lost 8 bases at V and 2 bases at J; junction bases unmatched: 6. This CDR3 has 14 amino acids.

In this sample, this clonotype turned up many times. The CDR3 region has the DNA TGCGCCAGCAGTGAGATGGGACAGGGGTCAACTCGGTACTTC. Protein: CASSEMGQGSTRYF. The chain has TRBV10-1 and TRBJ2-7; 10 bases agree with TRBD1. The CDR3 loop spans 14 amino acids. In germline, CDR1 is WNHNN, CDR2 SYGVQD (reference sequence). The ends lost 2 bases at V and 12 bases at J; junction bases unmatched: 10.

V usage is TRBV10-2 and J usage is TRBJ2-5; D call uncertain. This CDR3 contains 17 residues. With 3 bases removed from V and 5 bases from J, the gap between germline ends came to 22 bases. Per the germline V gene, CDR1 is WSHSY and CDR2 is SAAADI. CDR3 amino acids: CASSDPARLPPGETQYF. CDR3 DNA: TGCGCCAGCAGTGATCCCGCCAGACTTCCTCCTGGGGAGACCCAGTACTTC.

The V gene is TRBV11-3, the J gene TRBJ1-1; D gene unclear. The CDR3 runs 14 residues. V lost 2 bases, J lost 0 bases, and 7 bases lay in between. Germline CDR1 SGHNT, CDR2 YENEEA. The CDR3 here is CASSLNNMNTEAFF. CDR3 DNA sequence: TGTGCCAGCAGCTTAAACAACATGAACACTGAAGCTTTCTTT.

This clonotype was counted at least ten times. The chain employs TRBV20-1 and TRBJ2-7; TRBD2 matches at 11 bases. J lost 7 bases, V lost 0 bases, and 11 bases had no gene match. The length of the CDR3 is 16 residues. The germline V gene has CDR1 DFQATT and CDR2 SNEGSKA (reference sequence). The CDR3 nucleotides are TGCAGTGCTAGAGATCGGAGGACTAGCGGGCTGGGGGAGCAGTACTTC. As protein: CSARDRRTSGLGEQYF.

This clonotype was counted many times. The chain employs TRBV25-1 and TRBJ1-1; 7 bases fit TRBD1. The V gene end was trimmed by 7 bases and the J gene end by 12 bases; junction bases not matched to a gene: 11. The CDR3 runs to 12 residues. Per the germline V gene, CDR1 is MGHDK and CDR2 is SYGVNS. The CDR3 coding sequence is TGTGCCAGCACATTCGGACAGGCCGTTACTTTCTTT. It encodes CASTFGQAVTFF. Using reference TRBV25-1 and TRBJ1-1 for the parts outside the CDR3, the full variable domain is EADIYQTPRYLVIGTGKKITLECSQTMGHDKMYWYQQDPGMELHLIHYSYGVNSTEKGDLSSESTVSRIRTEHFPLTLESARPSHTSQYLCASTFGQAVTFFGQGTRLTVV.

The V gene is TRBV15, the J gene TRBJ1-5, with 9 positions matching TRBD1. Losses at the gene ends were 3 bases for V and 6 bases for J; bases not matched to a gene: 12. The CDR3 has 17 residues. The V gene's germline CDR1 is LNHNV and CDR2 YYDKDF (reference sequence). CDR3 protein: CATSSTGGGRPPQPQHF. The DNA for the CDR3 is TGTGCCACCAGCAGTACAGGGGGCGGGAGGCCCCCTCAGCCCCAGCATTTT.

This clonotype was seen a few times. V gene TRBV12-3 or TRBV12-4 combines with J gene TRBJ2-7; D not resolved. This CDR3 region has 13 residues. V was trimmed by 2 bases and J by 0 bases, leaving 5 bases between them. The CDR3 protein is CASSLPHSYEQYF. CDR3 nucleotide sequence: TGTGCCAGCAGTTTACCTCACTCCTACGAGCAGTACTTC.

CDR3 nucleotides: TGTGCCAGCAGCCCCGGGGCAGGGGGCGTAGTCCAGCCCCAGCATTTT. Amino acid sequence: CASSPGAGGVVQPQHF. The chain is built from TRBV7-9 and TRBJ1-5, with 8 bases that match TRBD1. The CDR3 contains 16 residues. The V and J ends lost 5 bases and 7 bases, in that order; junction bases with no gene match: 13. Germline CDR1 is SEHNR and CDR2 is FQNEAQ (reference sequence).